A single sample gave rise to the 25 T cell receptor beta chains below, sequenced in a study of molecular identifiers for immune sequencing clone quantification. TCRdb itself ran the PCR reads through MiXCR, one entry per CDR3 protein. The sample lists fewer than 350,000 distinct CDR3 sequences, about 22% occurring once. Sequences were obtained from naive CD8+ T cells from blood, with Jurkat cell RNA spiked in. The subset is: FACS-sorted CD8+CD4-CCR7+CD45RA+ naive T cells. All receptors come from a human donor in good health. Some libraries in this study had Jurkat cell RNA spiked in.

V usage is TRBV30 and J usage is TRBJ2-7; a weak D match, TRBD2 (6 bases). V was cut by 5 bases and J by 7 bases, with 12 bases left in between. This CDR3 is built from 11 residues. The germline V gene has CDR1 GTSNPN and CDR2 SVGIG (reference sequence). The chain's CDR3 is CAWDGRGEQYF. In DNA, the CDR3 is TGTGCCTGGGACGGTCGGGGGGAGCAGTACTTC.

CDR3 DNA sequence: TGTGCCAGCAGTTGGGGGGTCACCTACAATGAGCAGTTCTTC. As protein: CASSWGVTYNEQFF. The V gene is TRBV6-2 or TRBV6-3, the J gene TRBJ2-1; tentative D call: TRBD2 (6 bases). V lost 4 bases and J 2 bases, leaving 9 bases between the germline ends. This CDR3 has 14 residues. Germline V gives CDR1 MNHEY, CDR2 SVGEGT.

A word on this clonotype: This may be a read error: a much more frequent sequence differs by one nucleotide. The CDR3 region is CASSLNRGHDHGYTF. In DNA form, the CDR3 reads TGTGCCAGCAGCTTAAACAGGGGACACGACCATGGCTACACCTTC. The chain carries TRBV9 and TRBJ1-2; 7 bases match TRBD1. Per the germline V gene, CDR1 is SGDLS and CDR2 is YYNGEE. This CDR3 contains 15 residues. V lost 4 bases and J lost 6; bases outside the gene matches: 12.

Ten or more counts support this clonotype. The chain employs TRBV5-1 and TRBJ2-7; weak D call: TRBD1 (5 bases). V was pared by 4 bases and J by 1 base, with 12 bases between. Germline CDR1 reads SGHRS; CDR2 reads YFSETQ. The CDR3 is 14 amino acids. In nucleotides, the CDR3 is TGCGCCAGCAGCGGAACAGGCCCATCCTACGAGCAGTACTTC. Amino acid sequence: CASSGTGPSYEQYF. The variable domain in full, with the rest retrieved from reference TRBV5-1 and TRBJ2-7, is KAGVTQTPRYLIKTRGQQVTLSCSPISGHRSVSWYQQTPGQGLQFLFEYFSETQRNKGNFPGRFSGRQFSNSRSEMNVSTLELGDSALYLCASSGTGPSYEQYFGPGTRLTVT.

This clonotype showed up many times. The chain employs TRBV6-2 or TRBV6-3 and TRBJ2-7; D is possibly TRBD1 (5 bases). The CDR3 extends over 11 amino acids. The V gene lost 2 bases and the J gene lost 6 bases, with 5 bases spanning the gap. CDR1 MNHEY and CDR2 SVGEGT come from the germline V gene. CDR3 nucleotide sequence: TGTGCCAGCAGTTACGGGGCCGAGCAGTACTTC. Its protein is CASSYGAEQYF.

This clonotype was counted at least ten times. The chain links TRBV19 to TRBJ2-1, with 7 bases that match TRBD1. After removal of 1 base from V and 4 bases from J, the junction contained 10 bases not matched to a gene. CDR3 length: 17 amino acids. Germline V lookup: CDR1 LNHDA, CDR2 SQIVND (reference sequence). The CDR3 reads CASSIGWQGVIYNEQFF. The CDR3 nucleotides read TGTGCCAGTAGTATAGGGTGGCAGGGGGTAATTTACAATGAGCAGTTCTTC.

This clonotype was recorded many times. This chain connects TRBV3-1 to TRBJ1-2; D gene uncertain. Trimming took off 1 base at V and 4 bases at J, with 16 bases between the two ends. Germline V gives CDR1 LGHDT, CDR2 YNNKEL (reference sequence). The CDR3 runs to 16 residues. The CDR3, as DNA: TGTGCCAGCAGCCAAGTTATGACCGCTTCAGGCTATGGCTACACCTTC. Amino acids: CASSQVMTASGYGYTF.

Regarding this clonotype: This may be a read error: a much more frequent sequence differs by one nucleotide. The chain recombines TRBV27 with TRBJ2-3, with 8 bases matching TRBD2. This CDR3 has 17 residues. The germline V gene has CDR1 MNHEY and CDR2 SMNVEV (reference sequence). CDR3 amino acids: CAGSLLGLAGLTDTQYF. The CDR3 DNA reads as TGTGCCGGCAGTTTATTGGGGCTAGCGGGCCTCACAGATACGCAGTATTTT.

A note on this clonotype: A read error is possible here, since a much larger clone lies one base away. No conserved phenylalanine or tryptophan is present at the end of the CDR3, so a read error is the likely explanation. The gene calls are TRBV6-1 and TRBJ1-5, with 7 bases aligning to TRBD1. The CDR3 is made up of 15 amino acids. V lost 3 bases, J lost 5 bases, and 7 bases stayed unmatched. Germline V gene lookup returns CDR1 MNHNS and CDR2 SASEGT. The DNA for the CDR3 is TGTGCCAGCAGTGATCGACAGGGTTTCTATCAGCCCCAGCATCTT. This translates into CASSDRQGFYQPQHL.

As for this clonotype: An end of the junction differs from the germline gene, which may be a read error. The J gene is TRBJ1-1, the V gene TRBV9; 10 nucleotides agree with TRBD1. Germline V lookup: CDR1 SGDLS, CDR2 YYNGEE. This CDR3 contains 14 residues. In nucleotides, the CDR3 is TGTGCCAGCAGCGAGGACAGGGGGGGTACTGAAGTTTTCTTT. Translation: CASSEDRGGTEVFF. The variable domain in full, with the rest retrieved from reference TRBV9 and TRBJ1-1, is DSGVTQTPKHLITATGQRVTLRCSPRSGDLSVYWYQQSLDQGLQFLIQYYNGEERAKGNILERFSAQQFPDLHSELNLSSLELGDSALYFCASSEDRGGTEVFFGQGTRLTVV.

This clonotype appeared many times. The rearrangement uses TRBV29-1 and TRBJ2-7; 7 nucleotides agree with TRBD1. Trimming removed 4 bases from V and 6 bases from J; junction bases left unmatched: 9. Germline values: CDR1 SQVTM, CDR2 ANQGSEA. This CDR3 is built from 13 residues. CDR3 coding DNA: TGCAGCGTTGGGACCACAGGGGTGGGCGAGCAGTACTTC. It is translated as CSVGTTGVGEQYF.

Many counts were recorded for this clonotype. The chain employs TRBV5-1 and TRBJ1-2; D is possibly TRBD1 (5 bases). Germline V gene sequence: CDR1 SGHRS, CDR2 YFSETQ. Trimming shortened V by 0 bases and J by 2 bases, and 11 bases separated the two germline ends. CDR3 length: 15 amino acids. The CDR3 loop is CASSLGQGPNYGYTF. Here the CDR3 DNA reads TGCGCCAGCAGCTTGGGGCAGGGACCCAACTATGGCTACACCTTC.

Ten or more counts support this clonotype. The rearrangement links TRBV19 to TRBJ2-7; the D gene is possibly TRBD1 (5 bases). V was shortened by 5 bases and J by 6 bases, with 20 bases between the two germline ends. CDR3 length: 15 amino acids. Looked up from germline, CDR1 is LNHDA and CDR2 is SQIVND (reference sequence). For the CDR3, the DNA is TGTGCCAGTAGTGCGACAGCGACTCCCTTGGGCGAGCAGTACTTC. Amino acids: CASSATATPLGEQYF.

There are many counts of this clonotype. The rearrangement joins TRBV19 to TRBJ1-1, with 7 bases lining up with TRBD1. The CDR3 runs 14 residues. Per germline, CDR1 LNHDA and CDR2 SQIVND (reference sequence). Germline trimming cut 6 bases from V and 1 base from J; bases unmatched to any gene: 5. The DNA of the CDR3 is TGTGCCAGTAGATGGGGGACAGCGAACACTGAAGCTTTCTTT. Protein: CASRWGTANTEAFF.

This clonotype was seen at least ten times. This chain connects TRBV28 to TRBJ2-4, with 8 bases lining up with TRBD1. The CDR3 covers 15 residues. V was clipped by 6 bases and J by 8 bases; unmatched bases: 12. Germline CDR1 and CDR2: MDHEN and SYDVKM. DNA for the CDR3: TGTGCCAGCAGGATGTCAGGGGGCTATGTTGACATTCAGTACTTC. It yields the protein CASRMSGGYVDIQYF. The full variable domain, with the rest looked up from reference TRBV28 and TRBJ2-4, is DVKVTQSSRYLVKRTGEKVFLECVQDMDHENMFWYRQDPGLGLRLIYFSYDVKMKEKGDIPEGYSVSREKKERFSLILESASTNQTSMYLCASRMSGGYVDIQYFGAGTRLSVL.

Turning to this clonotype: Just one base apart from a much larger clone, this may be a read error. The chain carries TRBV4-3 and TRBJ1-4; a possible D gene is TRBD1 (6 bases). Germline CDR1 reads LGHNA; CDR2 reads YSLEER. This CDR3 contains 16 residues. V was clipped by 0 bases and J by 9 bases, with 17 bases between them. The CDR3 DNA sequence: TGCGCCAGCAGCCAAGACCCTCCGGGGGCCGGCAAAAAACTGTTTTTT. Its protein product is CASSQDPPGAGKKLFF.

At least ten counts were recorded for this clonotype. The chain links TRBV7-2 to TRBJ2-3, with D possibly TRBD1 on 6 matching bases. CDR1 and CDR2 from the germline V gene are SGHTA and FQGNSA. V lost 5 bases and J lost 0, with 15 bases in between. The CDR3 is made up of 16 amino acids. CDR3 residues: CASSPGASPSTDTQYF. DNA of the CDR3: TGTGCCAGCAGCCCAGGGGCTAGTCCTAGCACAGATACGCAGTATTTT.

The chain recombines TRBV19 with TRBJ1-2, with unresolved D. The CDR3 covers 11 residues. V lost 4 bases, J lost 3 bases, and 3 bases lay in between. Looked up from germline, CDR1 is LNHDA and CDR2 is SQIVND (reference sequence). CDR3 DNA: TGTGCCAGTAGTAAGGACTATGGCTACACCTTC. This codes for CASSKDYGYTF.

This sequence joins TRBV4-3 and TRBJ2-2; D unresolved. The CDR3 has 17 residues. The germline V and J ends were trimmed by 0 bases and 4 bases, with 15 bases remaining between them. Per germline, CDR1 LGHNA and CDR2 YSLEER. The CDR3 is CASSQDRTGLTTGELFF. CDR3 in DNA: TGCGCCAGCAGCCAAGATAGGACCGGATTGACCACCGGGGAGCTGTTTTTT.

The genes are TRBV5-1 and TRBJ2-7, with TRBD2 matching over 9 bases. V dropped 4 bases and J dropped 0; count of bases not matched to a gene: 5. CDR1 and CDR2 from the germline V gene are SGHRS and YFSETQ. This CDR3 has 15 amino acids. CDR3 in amino acids: CASSPSSGNSYEQYF. The CDR3 DNA follows: TGCGCCAGCAGCCCCTCTAGCGGGAACTCCTACGAGCAGTACTTC.

This clonotype occurred many times. In DNA form, the CDR3 reads TGTGCCAGCAGTTACGATGGGTCAGGGTGGTACGAGCAGTACTTC. This encodes CASSYDGSGWYEQYF. V usage is TRBV6-5 and J usage is TRBJ2-7; the D gene is possibly TRBD1 (5 bases). Germline CDR1 MNHEY, CDR2 SVGAGI. CDR3 size: 15 residues. V lost 2 bases to trimming and J lost 4 bases, with 15 bases between them.

V usage is TRBV11-2 and J usage is TRBJ2-5; D is unclear. The CDR3 covers 15 residues. V was pared by 5 bases and J by 4 bases, with 17 bases between. The germline CDR1 and CDR2 sequences are SGHAT and FQNNGV. DNA of the CDR3: TGTGCCAGCAGCCCAGGCATGGGATCGGTAGAGACCCAGTACTTC. Amino acid sequence: CASSPGMGSVETQYF.

This clonotype was counted many times. V and J are TRBV25-1 and TRBJ2-7, with 7 bases lining up with TRBD2. V shed 9 bases and J 4 bases; nucleotides not matched to a gene: 6. This CDR3 has 12 amino acids. CDR1 and CDR2 (germline): MGHDK, SYGVNS. The CDR3 reads CARSGVVYEQYF. CDR3 sequence (DNA): TGTGCCAGGAGCGGGGTCGTATACGAGCAGTACTTC.

This clonotype showed up many times. The chain employs TRBV7-6 and TRBJ2-7; 9 nucleotides align to TRBD1. The germline V gene has CDR1 SGHVS and CDR2 FNYEAQ. The CDR3 covers 15 residues. The V segment lost 5 bases and the J segment 3 bases; nucleotides outside the gene matches: 8. Here the CDR3 DNA reads TGTGCCAGCAGCGCAACAGGGGGCGCTGACTACGAGCAGTACTTC. This codes for CASSATGGADYEQYF.

Ten or more counts support this clonotype. An end of the junction does not agree with germline; a read error may underlie this. The chain uses TRBV12-3 or TRBV12-4 and TRBJ2-3; D remains unclear. This CDR3 has 13 residues. The CDR3 nucleotides are TGTGCCAGCAGCTTAGCTAGCACAGATACGCAGTATTTT. It codes for CASSLASTDTQYF.